Each of the 25 T cell receptor beta chains below was sequenced from the same sample in a study of somatic mutations in cytotoxic T cells in rheumatoid arthritis. The repertoire was sequenced with immunoSEQ multiplex PCR; TCRdb's copy has only in-frame clones and lacks some. The sample comprises 20,000 to 25,000 clones, around 75% of which are singletons, and about 11% rests with the top ten. Material for sequencing was CD8+ T cells sorted from blood. The source of these receptors is an adult with rheumatoid arthritis.

J is TRBJ2-3 and V is TRBV10-3, with 7 bases that match TRBD2. The CDR3 consists of 13 residues. CDR1 ENHRY and CDR2 SYGVKD come from the germline V gene. The trim removed 8 bases at V and 2 bases at J, leaving 4 bases unmatched. CDR3 in amino acids: CAIRGDYTDTQYF. The CDR3 nucleotides read TGTGCCATCCGAGGGGACTACACAGATACGCAGTATTTT.

The J gene is TRBJ2-7, the V gene TRBV4-2, with 10 bases matching TRBD2. CDR1 is LGHNA, CDR2 YNFKEQ, per germline. The CDR3 runs to 17 residues. V shed 3 bases, J shed 0 bases, and the junction held 8 bases outside the gene matches. CDR3 sequence (DNA): TGTGCCAGCAGCCATCCAGGGGGACTAGCGACCTCCTACGAGCAGTACTTC. This gives the protein CASSHPGGLATSYEQYF.

This chain uses TRBV10-2 with TRBJ2-7; 8 bases agree with TRBD1. The CDR3 has 14 amino acids. Germline-derived CDR1 and CDR2 are WSHSY and SAAADI. The J segment lost 5 bases and the V segment lost 6 bases, leaving 9 bases of the junction unmatched. The CDR3 DNA reads as TGCGCCAGCAGACCGGACAGGGAGTACAACGAGCAGTACTTC. Protein: CASRPDREYNEQYF.

This clone was detected only once. The chain joins TRBV27 to TRBJ1-4; unclear D gene. V lost 3 bases and J 5 bases, leaving 13 bases between the germline ends. Germline CDR1 reads MNHEY; CDR2 reads SMNVEV (reference sequence). CDR3 length: 15 residues. CDR3 bases: TGTGCCAGCAGTTTGGGAGGGTTCCCAAATGAAAAACTGTTTTTT. Amino acid sequence: CASSLGGFPNEKLFF.

The gene calls are TRBV27 and TRBJ2-7, with D perhaps TRBD2 (6 bases). From germline, CDR1 is MNHEY and CDR2 SMNVEV (reference sequence). The V end was cut by 10 bases, the J end by 0 bases, with 16 bases between. The CDR3 sequence is 14 residues long. CDR3 in amino acids: CATKVSGVSYEQYF. The CDR3 nucleotides read TGTGCCACCAAAGTTTCGGGGGTCTCCTACGAGCAGTACTTC.

This clone was seen only a few times. The chain has TRBV27 and TRBJ2-7; possibly TRBD1 for D (5 bases). CDR1 is MNHEY and CDR2 is SMNVEV in the germline V gene (reference sequence). V was pared by 3 bases and J by 2 bases, with 8 bases between. This CDR3 contains 13 residues. CDR3 in amino acids: CASSFAQAYEQYF. The CDR3 bases are TGTGCCAGCAGTTTCGCACAGGCCTACGAGCAGTACTTC.

V gene TRBV4-1 combines with J gene TRBJ2-3; 8 bases align to TRBD2. The V segment lost 0 bases and the J segment 3 bases; nucleotides outside the gene matches: 8. Germline loops: CDR1 MGHRA, CDR2 YSYEKL. The CDR3 is 17 amino acids. As DNA, the CDR3 is TGCGCCAGCAGCCAAGAAGGGTTAGCGGGGCGAACAGATACGCAGTATTTT. Amino acids: CASSQEGLAGRTDTQYF.

V usage is TRBV19 and J usage is TRBJ2-1; perhaps TRBD2 as D (7 bases). V lost 4 bases and J lost 4, with 20 bases in between. Germline CDR1 LNHDA, CDR2 SQIVND (reference sequence). CDR3 length: 17 residues. DNA for the CDR3: TGTGCCAGTAGTACCCCACTAGAACGGGGGGCTTACAATGAGCAGTTCTTC. Translated: CASSTPLERGAYNEQFF.

By proportion, this clone is medium-sized. The chain is built from TRBV21-1 and TRBJ1-1. TRBV21-1 is marked as a pseudogene. CDR3 length: 15 residues. CDR3 DNA: TGTGCCAGCAGCAGCGTAGCGGATCGGGACACTGAAGCTTTCTTT. Amino acids: CASSSVADRDTEAFF.

This chain uses TRBV6-5 with TRBJ1-2; no definite D call. In germline, CDR1 is MNHEY, CDR2 SVGAGI. The CDR3 has 11 residues. Trimming cost V 6 bases and J 2 bases, with 4 bases left between them. DNA of the CDR3: TGTGCCAGCAGGTCCAACTATGGCTACACCTTC. It yields the protein CASRSNYGYTF.

The chain recombines TRBV4-3 with TRBJ1-2; D perhaps matches TRBD1 (5 bases). Trimming left V 0 bases short and J 4 bases short, with 18 bases between. The CDR3 is 17 amino acids. Looked up from germline, CDR1 is LGHNA and CDR2 is YSLEER. Here the CDR3 DNA reads TGCGCCAGCAGCCAAGATATGGGGCAGGACCCACCCTATGGCTACACCTTC. This translates into CASSQDMGQDPPYGYTF.

CDR3 residues: CASSPYQGLAGANVLTF. CDR3 nucleotide sequence: TGTGCCAGCAGCCCATATCAGGGCTTGGCTGGGGCCAACGTCCTGACTTTC. The V and J genes are TRBV9 and TRBJ2-6, with D possibly matching TRBD1 (5 bases). This CDR3 has 17 residues. The germline V gene has CDR1 SGDLS and CDR2 YYNGEE. The germline V and J ends were trimmed by 4 bases and 2 bases, with 16 bases remaining between them.

The chain links TRBV15 to TRBJ1-1, with unresolved D. CDR3 size: 12 residues. V shed 8 bases and J shed 2 bases, with 9 bases lying between them. Per the germline V gene, CDR1 is LNHNV and CDR2 is YYDKDF (reference sequence). The CDR3 is CATRHTNTEAFF. The CDR3 DNA reads as TGTGCCACCCGGCATACAAACACTGAAGCTTTCTTT.

V gene TRBV29-1 combines with J gene TRBJ1-2; the D gene is possibly TRBD1 (6 bases). Trimming removed 3 bases at V and 3 bases at J, with 11 bases between. CDR1 and CDR2 (germline): SQVTM, ANQGSEA. The CDR3 covers 13 residues. For the CDR3, the DNA is TGCAGCGTTGAGGGACACCGCGACTATGGCTACACCTTC. Protein: CSVEGHRDYGYTF.

The chain has TRBV7-6 and TRBJ2-5, with 11 bases lining up with TRBD2. With V trimmed by 5 bases and J by 4 bases, 9 bases remained unmatched. The CDR3 runs 16 residues. Per the germline V gene, CDR1 is SGHVS and CDR2 is FNYEAQ. The DNA of the CDR3 is TGTGCCAGCAGCCAACTAGCGGGGGACCTCATAGAGACCCAGTACTTC. This translates into CASSQLAGDLIETQYF.

The rearrangement links TRBV14 to TRBJ1-1; perhaps TRBD1 as D (5 bases). The V and J ends lost 4 bases and 7 bases respectively, with 22 bases between them. Germline CDR1 reads SGHDN; CDR2 reads FVKESK. This CDR3 is built from 16 residues. The CDR3 here is CASSLRGEGKPGEAFF. DNA of the CDR3: TGTGCCAGCAGCCTACGGGGCGAGGGTAAGCCAGGTGAAGCTTTCTTT. The entire variable domain, with the rest obtained from reference TRBV14 and TRBJ1-1, is as follows: EAGVTQFPSHSVIEKGQTVTLRCDPISGHDNLYWYRRVMGKEIKFLLHFVKESKQDESGMPNNRFLAERTGGTYSTLKVQPAELEDSGVYFCASSLRGEGKPGEAFFGQGTRLTVV.

As DNA, the CDR3 is TGTGCCAGCAGTGAAAGGACAGGGTCCTACGAGCAGTACTTC. Its translation: CASSERTGSYEQYF. The genes are TRBV6-1 and TRBJ2-7; 8 bases are shared with TRBD1. Germline trimming cut 2 bases from V and 1 base from J; bases unmatched to any gene: 1. Looked up from germline, CDR1 is MNHNS and CDR2 is SASEGT. This CDR3 contains 14 residues.

In its sample, this clone was seen a few times. This sequence joins TRBV28 and TRBJ2-1, with D perhaps being TRBD1 or TRBD2 (5 bases each). Trimming stripped 2 bases from V and 2 bases from J, with 13 bases between. Germline-derived CDR1 and CDR2 are MDHEN and SYDVKM. This CDR3 spans 16 amino acids. DNA for the CDR3: TGTGCCAGCAGTTTAATATCGGGGCCGCCCTACAATGAGCAGTTCTTC. Its translation: CASSLISGPPYNEQFF.

The chain is built from TRBV7-6 and TRBJ2-7, with 9 bases identical to TRBD1. The CDR3 consists of 13 residues. Per the germline V gene, CDR1 is SGHVS and CDR2 is FNYEAQ. Trimming cost V 6 bases and J 2 bases; bases outside gene matches: 2. Here the CDR3 reads CASRGQGAYEQYF. The CDR3, as DNA: TGTGCCAGCAGGGGACAGGGAGCCTACGAGCAGTACTTC.

This chain joins TRBV20-1 and TRBJ2-1; TRBD2 is a possible D gene (6 bases). Germline CDR1 and CDR2: DFQATT and SNEGSKA (reference sequence). With 2 bases removed from V and 14 bases from J, the gap between germline ends came to 13 bases. The CDR3 runs to 11 residues. The CDR3 is CSARRGTGEFF. Here the CDR3 DNA reads TGCAGTGCTAGACGGGGGACCGGGGAGTTCTTC.

The chain couples TRBV5-4 to TRBJ2-3, with 10 bases fitting TRBD2. The CDR3 has 17 amino acids. Germline assignment: CDR1 SGHNT and CDR2 YYREEE (reference sequence). The V gene end was trimmed by 0 bases and the J gene end by 0 bases; junction bases not matched to a gene: 4. The CDR3 DNA sequence: TGTGCCAGCAGCTTGGACCTTAGCGGGAGGAGCACAGATACGCAGTATTTT. Its protein product is CASSLDLSGRSTDTQYF.

The rearrangement joins TRBV7-2 to TRBJ2-2, with 7 bases that match TRBD1. The ends lost 4 bases at V and 7 bases at J; junction bases unmatched: 6. Germline loops: CDR1 SGHTA, CDR2 FQGNSA. The CDR3 has 14 residues. Written as DNA, the CDR3 is TGTGCCAGCAGCTCATTACAGGGGTTCGGGGAGCTGTTTTTT. This gives the protein CASSSLQGFGELFF. The full variable domain, with the rest looked up from reference TRBV7-2 and TRBJ2-2, is GAGVSQSPSNKVTEKGKDVELRCDPISGHTALYWYRQSLGQGLEFLIYFQGNSAPDKSGLPSDRFSAERTGGSVSTLTIQRTQQEDSAVYLCASSSLQGFGELFFGEGSRLTVL.

V is TRBV27 and J is TRBJ2-1; D is possibly TRBD2 (6 bases). Trimming removed 6 bases at V and 5 bases at J, with 14 bases between. The CDR3 sequence is 14 residues long. Germline CDR1 and CDR2: MNHEY and SMNVEV (reference sequence). The CDR3 spells CASSPSGLHNEQFF. Here the CDR3 DNA reads TGTGCCAGCAGCCCTTCGGGACTCCACAATGAGCAGTTCTTC.

The V call is TRBV4-3, the J call TRBJ2-7; D possibly uses TRBD1 or TRBD2 (5 bases each). V lost 3 bases to trimming and J lost 2 bases, with 14 bases between them. CDR1 and CDR2 from the germline V gene are LGHNA and YSLEER. The CDR3 contains 15 residues. The CDR3: CASSHNSGRAYEQYF. The CDR3 nucleotides are TGCGCCAGCAGCCATAACTCGGGACGGGCCTACGAGCAGTACTTC.

The rearrangement links TRBV29-1 to TRBJ2-1, with 7 bases aligning to TRBD2. The CDR3 extends over 13 amino acids. V lost 2 bases and J lost 8; bases outside the gene matches: 6. CDR1 SQVTM and CDR2 ANQGSEA come from the germline V gene. The CDR3 sequence: CSVEPRGVDEQFF. CDR3 DNA sequence: TGCAGCGTTGAACCCCGGGGGGTCGATGAGCAGTTCTTC.